This TCR beta chain was recorded in a study of Graves' ophthalmopathy and Graves' hyperthyroidism. Using RNA transcripts, the TCR beta CDR3 regions were amplified. First-round RT-PCR used HTBI primers; second-round multiplex PCR followed. MiXCR was run by TCRdb on the multiplex PCR reads, yielding one entry per CDR3 protein. The sample yields hundreds of thousands of distinct CDR3 sequences, roughly 20% seen once. About this clonotype itself: The antigen is not known.

CDR1 GTSNPN and CDR2 SVGIG come from the germline V gene (reference sequence). V lost 2 bases, J lost 6 bases, and 13 bases lay in between. The CDR3 extends over 13 amino acids. Findings and caveats of the study: The blood repertoire also included most expanded thyroid clonotypes above 0.001 frequency.

The TCR sequence derives from a young woman with stable Graves' hyperthyroidism. Some clones in this sample may be carry-over from other donors' samples. The sequenced sample was peripheral blood. J is TRBJ1-2 and V is TRBV30; D might be TRBD1 (5 bases). The CDR3 nucleotides read TGTGCCTGGAGTCCGTCGTCCAGGGATGGCTACACCTTC. As protein: CAWSPSSRDGYTF.